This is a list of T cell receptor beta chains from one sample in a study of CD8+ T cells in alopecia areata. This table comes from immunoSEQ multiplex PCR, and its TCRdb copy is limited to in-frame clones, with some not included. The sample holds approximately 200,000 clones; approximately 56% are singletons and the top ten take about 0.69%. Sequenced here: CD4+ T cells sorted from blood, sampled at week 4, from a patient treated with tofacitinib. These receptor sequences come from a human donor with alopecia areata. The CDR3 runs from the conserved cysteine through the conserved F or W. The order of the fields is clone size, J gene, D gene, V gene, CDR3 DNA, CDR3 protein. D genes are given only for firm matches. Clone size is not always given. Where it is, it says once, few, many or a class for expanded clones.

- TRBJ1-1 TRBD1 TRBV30 TGTGCCTGTGCGGGACAGCACACTGAAGCTTTCTTT CACAGQHTEAFF
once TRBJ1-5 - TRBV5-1 TGCGCCAGCAGCTCGCTGACGGGCCGGGCCAATCAGCCCCAGCATTTT CASSSLTGRANQPQHF
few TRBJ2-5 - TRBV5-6 TGTGCCAGCAGCTTCCGGGGGCAAGAGACCCAGTACTTC CASSFRGQETQYF
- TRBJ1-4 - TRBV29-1 TGCAGCGTTGAGGTTGTAGAAAAACTGTTTTTT CSVEVVEKLFF
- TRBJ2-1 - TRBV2 TGTGCCAGCAGGGGGGGCCTAGGCAATGAGCAGTTCTTC CASRGGLGNEQFF
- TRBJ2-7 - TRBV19 TGTGCCAGTAGTATGAGGGCCTCAGGCTACGAGCAGTACTTC CASSMRASGYEQYF
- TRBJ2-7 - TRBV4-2 TGTGCCAGCAGCCAACGTGTCGGGGAGCAGTACTTC CASSQRVGEQYF
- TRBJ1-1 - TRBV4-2 TGTGCCAGCAGCCAAGAACGGCACTCCGGGAACACTGAAGCTTTCTTT CASSQERHSGNTEAFF
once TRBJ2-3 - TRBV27 TGTGCCAGCAGGGAGGGTAAGAAGCGTAGCACAGATACGCAGTATTTT CASREGKKRSTDTQYF
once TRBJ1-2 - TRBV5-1 TGCGCCAGCAGCTTGGTCTTTGGCCCTGGCTATGGCTACACCTTC CASSLVFGPGYGYTF
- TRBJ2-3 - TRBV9 TGTGCCAGCAGCATACCGGGTTATACGCAGTATTTT CASSIPGYTQYF
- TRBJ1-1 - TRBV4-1 TGCGCCAGCAGCCAAGAAACGGAAAACACTGAAGCTTTCTTT CASSQETENTEAFF
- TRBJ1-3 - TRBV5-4 TGTGCCAGCAGCCGGGACCTTGGAAACACCATATATTTT CASSRDLGNTIYF
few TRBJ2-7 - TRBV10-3 TGTGCCATCAGAGATAATCGGGGAAGCTACGAGCAGTACTTC CAIRDNRGSYEQYF
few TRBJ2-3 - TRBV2 TGTGCCAGCGACGGGAGCACAGATACGCAGTATTTT CASDGSTDTQYF
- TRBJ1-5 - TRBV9 TGTGCCAGCAGCACCAATAGCAATCAGCCCCAGCATTTT CASSTNSNQPQHF
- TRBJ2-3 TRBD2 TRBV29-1 TGCAGCGCGGGACTAGCGGGAGGGCCGCGTTGGGGAGATACGCAGTATTTT CSAGLAGGPRWGDTQYF
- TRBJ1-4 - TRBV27 TGTGCCAGCAGTCGGGGGACGGTCGGAGGTGAAAAACTGTTTTTT CASSRGTVGGEKLFF
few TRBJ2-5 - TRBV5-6 TGTGCCAGCAGCTTCCGTGGTGCAGAGACCCAGTACTTC CASSFRGAETQYF
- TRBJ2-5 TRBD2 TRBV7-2 TGTGCCAGCAGCCCCCAGCGGGGGTGGCGAGAGACCCAGTACTTC CASSPQRGWRETQYF
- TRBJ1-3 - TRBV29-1 TGCAGCGCCCGGGACTTAAGCTCTGGAAACACCATATATTTT CSARDLSSGNTIYF
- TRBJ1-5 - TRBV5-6 TGTGCCAGCAGCTTCAGCGGGGGTGATCAGCCCCAGCATTTT CASSFSGGDQPQHF
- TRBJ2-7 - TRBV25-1 TGTGCCAGCAACCCAGCAGGGATGAACGAGCAGTACTTC CASNPAGMNEQYF
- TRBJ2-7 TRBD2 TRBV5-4 TGTGCCAGCAGCTTGGCGGGAGGACGAACCTACGAGCAGTACTTC CASSLAGGRTYEQYF
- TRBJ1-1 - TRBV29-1 TGCAGCGTTGAGGGGCAGATGAACACTGAAGCTTTCTTT CSVEGQMNTEAFF
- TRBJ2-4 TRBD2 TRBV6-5 TGTGCCAGCACCCAAGGACTAGCGGGAACACAGTACTTC CASTQGLAGTQYF
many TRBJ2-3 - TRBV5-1 TGCGCCAGCAGCCCAGACTCCCCCCCAGGTACGCAGTATTTT CASSPDSPPGTQYF
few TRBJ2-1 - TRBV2 TGTGCCAGCGGGGAGGCCCGACACAATGAGCAGTTCTTC CASGEARHNEQFF
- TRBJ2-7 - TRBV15 TGTGCCACCAGCAGAGATAACGGGCCGACCTACGAGCAGTACTTC CATSRDNGPTYEQYF
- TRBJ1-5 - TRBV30 TGTGCCTGGAGTGGGGGGAACCTTCGGGGGCAGCCCCAGCATTTT CAWSGGNLRGQPQHF